These 9 T cell receptor beta chains were all obtained from the same sample, sequenced in a study of blood T cell repertoires in COVID-19. Measured with immunoSEQ multiplex PCR; TCRdb has only the in-frame clones, and not every one. Altogether fewer than 350,000 clones are present, around 81% being singletons, with the ten largest covering over 2.5%. Sequencing input: peripheral blood. The receptor set was obtained from a woman aged 55-70 years with active or convalescent COVID-19.

The chain uses TRBV30 and TRBJ2-7, with D possibly TRBD2 on 5 matching bases. This CDR3 has 14 amino acids. Germline V CDR1 and CDR2: GTSNPN, SVGIG (reference sequence). V gave up 2 bases and J gave up 0 bases, with 11 bases separating them. Here the CDR3 reads CAWSSGVFSYEQYF. CDR3 sequence (DNA): TGTGCCTGGAGTTCCGGGGTCTTCTCCTACGAGCAGTACTTC.

The chain joins TRBV4-1 to TRBJ1-5; D gene ambiguous. Trimming shortened V by 3 bases and J by 1 base, and 16 bases separated the two germline ends. This CDR3 comprises 17 residues. Germline V CDR1 and CDR2: MGHRA, YSYEKL. In nucleotides, the CDR3 is TGCGCCAGCAGCCAGTCGGGAAACCAAGACAGCAATCAGCCCCAGCATTTT. This gives the protein CASSQSGNQDSNQPQHF.

The genes are TRBV30 and TRBJ2-7, with 8 bases matching TRBD2. The germline V gene has CDR1 GTSNPN and CDR2 SVGIG (reference sequence). V dropped 5 bases and J dropped 4; count of bases not matched to a gene: 10. CDR3 length: 14 residues. CDR3 in DNA: TGTGCCTGGGGCTATCGGGGGGGCACTTACGAGCAGTACTTC. Translating it yields CAWGYRGGTYEQYF.

The chain has TRBV5-5 and TRBJ1-5; D call uncertain. Between the trimmed V and J ends, which lost 3 bases and 9 bases, there was a span of 10 bases. Germline CDR1 and CDR2: SGHKS and YYEKEE (reference sequence). This CDR3 has 12 residues. Here the CDR3 reads CASSSWFGPQHF. The CDR3 DNA is TGTGCCAGCAGCTCGTGGTTCGGGCCCCAGCATTTT.

The chain couples TRBV3-1 (or the pseudogene TRBV3-2) to TRBJ2-1; 12 bases agree with TRBD2. Germline values: CDR1 LGHDT, CDR2 YNNKEL (reference sequence). V lost 6 bases to trimming and J lost 4 bases; unmatched junction nucleotides: 4. This CDR3 has 15 residues. The CDR3 DNA sequence: TGTGCCAGCAGGGCTAGCGGGGGGGCTTACAATGAGCAGTTCTTC. It encodes CASRASGGAYNEQFF.

This clone was counted a few times. This chain connects TRBV6-5 to TRBJ2-1, with 8 bases identical to TRBD2. Losses at the gene ends were 1 base for V and 5 bases for J; bases not matched to a gene: 4. CDR3 length equals 15 residues. Germline CDR1 reads MNHEY; CDR2 reads SVGAGI. The CDR3 nucleotides are TGTGCCAGCAGTTACTTAGGACTAGCCCACAATGAGCAGTTCTTC. It translates to CASSYLGLAHNEQFF.

The rearrangement links TRBV9 to TRBJ1-6, with TRBD1 matching 12 bases. Germline V gene data show CDR1 as SGDLS and CDR2 as YYNGEE. This CDR3 spans 16 amino acids. The ends lost 3 bases at V and 5 bases at J; junction bases unmatched: 3. CDR3 loop: CASSAGTGGDNSPLHF. CDR3 sequence (DNA): TGTGCCAGCAGCGCAGGGACAGGGGGCGATAATTCACCCCTCCACTTT.

This sequence joins TRBV19 and TRBJ1-2; D perhaps matches TRBD1 (6 bases). The germline gives CDR1 LNHDA, CDR2 SQIVND (reference sequence). This CDR3 region has 14 residues. Deletions cut 5 bases from V and 4 bases from J, with 14 bases between. In nucleotides, the CDR3 is TGTGCCAGTAGTCTCCCGAGGGGGGGCTATGGCTACACCTTC. Its protein is CASSLPRGGYGYTF.

The chain recombines TRBV3-1 (or the pseudogene TRBV3-2) with TRBJ1-2, with 7 bases that match TRBD1. CDR3 length: 15 residues. Germline V gene lookup returns CDR1 LGHDT and CDR2 YNNKEL (reference sequence). Unmatched junction bases numbered 11, after V lost 2 bases and J lost 8 bases. CDR3 in amino acids: CASSQRDSLSRGYTF. The CDR3 DNA sequence: TGTGCCAGCAGCCAAAGGGACAGCCTCAGTCGCGGCTACACCTTC.